This T cell receptor (beta chain) comes out of a study of blood T cell repertoires in COVID-19 (TCRdb year 2020). Study-wide context: The collaborator samples originated in the United States, Italy and Spain and spanned the acute and convalescent phases of COVID-19. The prospective study material was composed of cDNA or gDNA derived from T cells, B-cell-depleted T cells, or PBMCs. Deeply sampled blood TCRbeta repertoires from subjects exposed to, actively infected with, or recovered from COVID-19 were included in the dataset. The repertoires were released in a freely available public database intended as a resource for research on the immune response to SARS-CoV-2. The samples were drawn from two sources: the first 160 participants of the ongoing ImmuneRACE study, and over 950 subjects contributed by 6 global collaborators. Sample metadata almost always included a de-identified subject ID, COVID-19 status, age in years and sex. HLA class I and class II types, where available, came from metadata supplied by the sample provider rather than from assay-based typing. The study at large found these results: The quantity of clinical and demographic metadata differed by source and by participant and was supplied without curation.

Whole blood was collected in K2EDTA tubes by collaborating institutions according to the institutions' own protocols. For TCRbeta analysis, collaborator samples were shipped as frozen whole blood, as isolated PBMCs, or as DNA extracted from either sample type. The immunoSEQ Assay, a bias-controlled multiplex PCR, was used to amplify TCRbeta CDR3 regions from genomic DNA. In the source study's methods: Nucleated cell counts per sample were estimated from amplification of reference gene primers within the assay. To quantify the absolute abundance of each unique TCRbeta CDR3 rearrangement, sequence reads were collapsed and filtered. For each sample, productive Simpson clonality was calculated as the square root of Simpson's diversity index over productive rearrangements. The source is immuneACCESS, and TCRdb retained only in-frame sequences with V and J called. Part of the clones is not carried over; for the studies checked, unresolved V genes explain less than half of this, and the remainder is unexplained. The V and J calls and clone size were taken over from that table, and D and trimming were inferred from the DNA. The sample table shows about 140,000 clones, and more than 70% are seen once. 8% to 11% of the sample belongs to the ten largest clones.

About this clone: There is no known antigen for this receptor. Nothing much larger sits one base from this clone, and base qualities are not available.

Trimming removed 1 base from V and 2 bases from J; the gene matches leave 3 bases unexplained. The CDR3 holds 16 amino acids from the cysteine to the phenylalanine. Solely the CDR3 DNA is kept, with 48 bases framed from the first base. From a lookup of the germline V gene (reference sequence), CDR1 and CDR2 are SGHAT and FQDESV. The chain uses TRBV11-1 and TRBJ2-2, and 8 junction bases match TRBD1. Specimen: peripheral blood. The sequence came from a man aged 50 to 60 with active or convalescent COVID-19. The CDR3 reads CASSLVDRGNTGELFF. The DNA sequence is as follows: TGTGCCAGCAGCTTAGTCGACAGGGGAAACACCGGGGAGCTGTTTTTT.